The 26 T cell receptor beta chains listed next were all sequenced from one sample in a study of T cells in Graves' hyperthyroidism and ophthalmopathy. From RNA transcripts, TCR beta CDR3 regions were amplified. The HTBI primer set served for first-round RT-PCR of the TCR CDR3. From the multiplex PCR reads, TCRdb called clonotypes with MiXCR, one entry per CDR3 protein. This table has over 500,000 distinct CDR3 sequences, around 43% appearing once. Sequenced input: peripheral blood or thyroid tissue (not recorded which). The receptors here all came from an adult woman with Graves' disease, either hyperthyroidism or ophthalmopathy (not recorded which).

The rearrangement links TRBV20-1 to TRBJ2-7, with 8 bases matching TRBD2. This CDR3 comprises 14 residues. The V gene's germline CDR1 is DFQATT and CDR2 SNEGSKA (reference sequence). The J segment lost 0 bases and the V segment lost 1 base, leaving 2 bases of the junction unmatched. The CDR3 sequence is CSARASGSSYEQYF. The DNA of the CDR3 is TGCAGTGCTAGAGCCAGCGGGAGCTCCTACGAGCAGTACTTC.

The sample holds a few counts of this clonotype. The chain carries TRBV2 and TRBJ2-1, with 7 bases matching TRBD2. Unmatched junction bases numbered 2, after V lost 4 bases and J lost 2 bases. Germline V CDR1 and CDR2: SNHLY, FYNNEI. The CDR3 is made up of 14 amino acids. The CDR3 loop reads CASSGGSTYNEQFF. DNA of the CDR3: TGTGCCAGCAGTGGCGGGAGTACCTACAATGAGCAGTTCTTC.

This rearrangement joins TRBV20-1 to TRBJ1-5; 12 bases are a match to TRBD1. The J segment lost 6 bases and the V segment lost 5 bases, leaving 14 bases of the junction unmatched. CDR1 and CDR2 (germline): DFQATT, SNEGSKA (reference sequence). The CDR3 covers 17 residues. CDR3 nucleotides: TGCAGTGCTGACATGGTGGGACAGGGGGCAAATGGTCAGCCCCAGCATTTT. Amino acid sequence: CSADMVGQGANGQPQHF.

V and J are TRBV29-1 and TRBJ2-1; D perhaps matches TRBD1 (6 bases). The CDR3 has 13 amino acids. The germline V gene has CDR1 SQVTM and CDR2 ANQGSEA. Deletions cut 3 bases from V and 8 bases from J, with 14 bases between. CDR3 loop: CSVDGQGFHEQFF. In nucleotides, the CDR3 is TGCAGCGTTGACGGGCAGGGGTTCCATGAGCAGTTCTTC.

V usage is TRBV28 and J usage is TRBJ2-5, with D unresolved. Germline V gene data show CDR1 as MDHEN and CDR2 as SYDVKM. This CDR3 has 13 residues. The V end was cut by 2 bases, the J end by 7 bases, with 11 bases between. The CDR3 region is CASSLGPMGTQYF. The CDR3 DNA reads TGTGCCAGCAGTTTAGGCCCCATGGGGACCCAGTACTTC.

This clonotype came up a few times. The chain uses TRBV10-3 and TRBJ1-3; D gene unclear. Deletions cut 2 bases from V and 7 bases from J, with 18 bases between. The CDR3 runs to 16 residues. CDR1 and CDR2 (germline): ENHRY, SYGVKD. CDR3 DNA: TGTGCCATCAGTGAGCTCGGCTCTGGGGAAGGGAACACCATATATTTT. Amino acid sequence: CAISELGSGEGNTIYF.

The rearrangement links TRBV24-1 to TRBJ2-7; D gene ambiguous. V lost 7 bases and J lost 6, with 9 bases in between. The germline V gene encodes CDR1 KGHDR and CDR2 SFDVKD. This CDR3 comprises 11 residues. Here the CDR3 DNA reads TGTGCCACCAGCGGATCCCGCGAGCAGTACTTC. Translating it yields CATSGSREQYF.

This clonotype occurred many times. This chain uses TRBV20-1 with TRBJ2-7, with D unresolved. This CDR3 spans 14 amino acids. Germline V lookup: CDR1 DFQATT, CDR2 SNEGSKA (reference sequence). V shed 5 bases and J shed 2 bases, with 16 bases lying between them. The CDR3 loop is CSADVRCTPYEQYF. The CDR3 nucleotides read TGCAGTGCTGACGTAAGGTGCACCCCCTACGAGCAGTACTTC.

This clonotype was picked up many times. The DNA of the CDR3 is TGCACCCCCGGGCAGGGAGAAAAACTGTTTTTT. It specifies CTPGQGEKLFF. The chain uses TRBV20-1 and TRBJ1-4, with D possibly being TRBD1 (5 bases). The CDR3 is 11 amino acids. Germline V gene sequence: CDR1 DFQATT, CDR2 SNEGSKA (reference sequence).

This clonotype was detected only a few times. The CDR3 here is CASSEEPTGRPEAFF. The DNA of the CDR3 is TGTGCCAGCAGTGAAGAACCGACAGGCAGACCTGAAGCTTTCTTT. This sequence joins TRBV6-1 and TRBJ1-1; D might be TRBD1 (6 bases). The CDR3 loop spans 15 amino acids. With 1 base removed from V and 6 bases from J, the gap between germline ends came to 15 bases. Germline CDR1 is MNHNS and CDR2 is SASEGT.

The genes are TRBV20-1 and TRBJ2-1; TRBD2 agrees at 7 bases. V lost 0 bases to trimming and J lost 5 bases; unmatched junction nucleotides: 7. Germline loops: CDR1 DFQATT, CDR2 SNEGSKA (reference sequence). The CDR3 is 15 residues long. The CDR3 DNA sequence: TGCAGTGCTAGAGAAACGCACCGGGGGGACAATGAGCAGTTCTTC. This translates into CSARETHRGDNEQFF.

This clonotype was found a few times. J is TRBJ1-5 and V is TRBV7-9; D is undetermined. CDR3 length equals 14 residues. The V end was cut by 5 bases, the J end by 0 bases, with 8 bases between. Germline V gene lookup returns CDR1 SEHNR and CDR2 FQNEAQ (reference sequence). The CDR3 spells CASSQTDSNQPQHF. CDR3 bases: TGTGCCAGCAGCCAAACGGATAGCAATCAGCCCCAGCATTTT.

This clonotype was counted at least ten times. V gene TRBV7-2 combines with J gene TRBJ2-7, with D possibly being TRBD1 (6 bases). CDR1 is SGHTA, CDR2 FQGNSA, per germline. Trimming took off 1 base at V and 1 base at J, with 8 bases between the two ends. This CDR3 spans 14 amino acids. In nucleotides, the CDR3 is TGTGCCAGCAGCTTAGGGGGGCATTCCTACGAGCAGTACTTC. Translation gives CASSLGGHSYEQYF.

This chain's CDR3 is CAWSASGTSGTGELFF. The CDR3 DNA follows: TGTGCCTGGAGTGCATCCGGGACTAGCGGAACCGGGGAGCTGTTTTTT. J is TRBJ2-2 and V is TRBV30; TRBD2 aligns across 11 bases. CDR1 and CDR2 (germline): GTSNPN, SVGIG (reference sequence). V shed 1 base and J 5 bases; nucleotides not matched to a gene: 6. This CDR3 contains 16 residues.

This clonotype was seen more than once but under ten times. The chain couples TRBV25-1 to TRBJ1-1; TRBD1 agrees at 7 bases. CDR3 length: 15 residues. Germline V gene lookup returns CDR1 MGHDK and CDR2 SYGVNS. The V and J ends lost 5 bases and 1 base, in that order; junction bases with no gene match: 7. The CDR3: CASSHGQVGNTEAFF. The DNA of the CDR3 is TGTGCCAGCAGTCACGGACAGGTAGGGAACACTGAAGCTTTCTTT. The entire variable domain, with the rest obtained from reference TRBV25-1 and TRBJ1-1, is as follows: EADIYQTPRYLVIGTGKKITLECSQTMGHDKMYWYQQDPGMELHLIHYSYGVNSTEKGDLSSESTVSRIRTEHFPLTLESARPSHTSQYLCASSHGQVGNTEAFFGQGTRLTVV.

This chain uses TRBV6-5 with TRBJ2-5; weak D call: TRBD2 (5 bases). The germline gives CDR1 MNHEY, CDR2 SVGAGI. The CDR3 extends over 14 amino acids. Trimming pared 6 bases from V and 4 bases from J, leaving 15 bases between. CDR3 coding DNA: TGTGCCAGCAGCCCGAGGGCGATGCCAGAGACCCAGTACTTC. Translating gives CASSPRAMPETQYF.

This clonotype has at least ten counts. The chain couples TRBV5-6 to TRBJ1-2; 8 nucleotides align to TRBD1. This CDR3 is 16 amino acids long. The germline V gene encodes CDR1 SGHDT and CDR2 YYEEEE. The trim removed 2 bases at V and 3 bases at J, leaving 9 bases unmatched. In DNA, the CDR3 is TGTGCCAGCAGCTTCCAGGGGGCGCGTGGCTACTATGGCTACACCTTC. Translated, it gives CASSFQGARGYYGYTF.

This chain links TRBV12-3 or TRBV12-4 with TRBJ1-1; D possibly corresponds to TRBD1 (6 bases). Trimming stripped 5 bases from V and 1 base from J, with 11 bases between. The CDR3 covers 14 residues. DNA of the CDR3: TGTGCCAGCAGTGATAAGACAGGGAACACTGAAGCTTTCTTT. Its protein product is CASSDKTGNTEAFF.

This clonotype was counted once. The chain links TRBV5-1 to TRBJ1-4; D unresolved. The CDR3 runs 13 residues. With 9 bases removed from V and 3 bases from J, the gap between germline ends came to 12 bases. Germline loops: CDR1 SGHRS, CDR2 YFSETQ. CDR3 in DNA: TGCGCCACAAGAATCGGGTCTAATGAAAAACTGTTTTTT. Translated: CATRIGSNEKLFF.

The chain couples TRBV29-1 to TRBJ1-1; D unclear. The CDR3 covers 13 residues. Germline V gene sequence: CDR1 SQVTM, CDR2 ANQGSEA. Trimming took 8 bases from V and 0 from J, leaving 13 bases between them. Here the CDR3 DNA reads TGCAGCATTCGGAAACAATTGAACACTGAAGCTTTCTTT. Protein sequence: CSIRKQLNTEAFF.

This clonotype has a single count. The chain joins TRBV29-1 to TRBJ1-5; tentative D call: TRBD1 (6 bases). With 4 bases removed from V and 1 base from J, the gap between germline ends came to 11 bases. The CDR3 is 14 residues long. Germline V gene data show CDR1 as SQVTM and CDR2 as ANQGSEA. CDR3 nucleotides: TGCAGCGTTGTTTACGGACAGAGCAATCAGCCCCAGCATTTT. It specifies CSVVYGQSNQPQHF. Supplemented by reference TRBV29-1 and TRBJ1-5, the full variable domain reads SAVISQKPSRDICQRGTSLTIQCQVDSQVTMMFWYRQQPGQSLTLIATANQGSEATYESGFVIDKFPISRPNLTFSTLTVSNMSPEDSSIYLCSVVYGQSNQPQHFGDGTRLSIL.

V is TRBV4-2 and J is TRBJ2-7; 10 bases are a match to TRBD2. The V gene end was trimmed by 2 bases and the J gene end by 2 bases; junction bases not matched to a gene: 3. The CDR3 runs 15 residues. Germline CDR1 reads LGHNA; CDR2 reads YNFKEQ. The CDR3 coding sequence is TGTGCCAGCAGCCAACTAGCGGGGGAAGCCTACGAGCAGTACTTC. Its translation: CASSQLAGEAYEQYF.

For this clonotype: This may be a read error: a much more frequent sequence differs by one nucleotide. The chain joins TRBV15 to TRBJ1-6; 7 positions agree with TRBD1. Germline V gives CDR1 LNHNV, CDR2 YYDKDF (reference sequence). The CDR3 is 15 amino acids. CDR3 region: CASSLGRQGYSPPHF. As DNA, the CDR3 is TGTGCCAGCAGCTTGGGCCGACAGGGTTATTCACCCCCCCACTTT.

This clonotype was seen only a few times. The chain combines TRBV10-3 with TRBJ2-5; 8 nucleotides align to TRBD1. Unmatched junction bases numbered 10, after V lost 6 bases and J lost 1 base. Looked up from germline, CDR1 is ENHRY and CDR2 is SYGVKD. The CDR3 runs to 16 residues. This CDR3 is CAIRGGQGNGQETQYF. For the CDR3, the DNA is TGTGCCATCAGGGGAGGACAGGGTAACGGCCAAGAGACCCAGTACTTC.

The chain links TRBV29-1 to TRBJ2-5, with D possibly being TRBD2 (6 bases). Germline-derived CDR1 and CDR2 are SQVTM and ANQGSEA. The germline V and J ends were trimmed by 1 base and 5 bases, with 14 bases remaining between them. This CDR3 is 14 amino acids long. The CDR3 sequence is CSVEVSGVGETQYF. In nucleotides, the CDR3 is TGCAGCGTTGAAGTTTCGGGAGTGGGTGAGACCCAGTACTTC.

This chain connects TRBV2 to TRBJ2-5; D possibly corresponds to TRBD1 (5 bases). CDR1 SNHLY and CDR2 FYNNEI come from the germline V gene. The V and J ends lost 4 bases and 9 bases respectively, with 18 bases between them. This CDR3 has 14 residues. CDR3 in amino acids: CASSVSVTGQPQYF. As DNA, the CDR3 is TGTGCCAGCAGTGTCAGCGTCACAGGTCAGCCCCAGTACTTC. Looking up the rest from reference TRBV2 and TRBJ2-5 gives the full variable domain: EPEVTQTPSHQVTQMGQEVILRCVPISNHLYFYWYRQILGQKVEFLVSFYNNEISEKSEIFDDQFSVERPDGSNFTLKIRSTKLEDSAMYFCASSVSVTGQPQYFGPGTRLLVL.